Below, 26 T cell receptor beta chains from the same sample are listed, as sequenced in a study of CD4+ T cells in melanoma. TCRdb keeps only in-frame clones here, not all; method: immunoSEQ multiplex PCR. This sample has some 120,000 clones; 92% occur once, and the top ten carry about 3.3%. Sequencing was performed on peripheral blood. These receptors originate from a human donor with melanoma.

The V gene is TRBV2, the J gene TRBJ2-2; 9 bases fit TRBD2. Germline V gene sequence: CDR1 SNHLY, CDR2 FYNNEI. Trimming at V came to 6 bases and at J to 4 bases, leaving 6 bases not matched to a gene. There are 15 residues in the CDR3. The CDR3 sequence: CASRGAGGSTGELFF. DNA for the CDR3: TGTGCCAGCAGGGGAGCGGGAGGCAGCACCGGGGAGCTGTTTTTT. The whole variable domain, filled in from reference TRBV2 and TRBJ2-2, reads EPEVTQTPSHQVTQMGQEVILRCVPISNHLYFYWYRQILGQKVEFLVSFYNNEISEKSEIFDDQFSVERPDGSNFTLKIRSTKLEDSAMYFCASRGAGGSTGELFFGEGSRLTVL.

The rearrangement links TRBV5-4 to TRBJ2-2, with D possibly matching TRBD2 (5 bases). Between the trimmed V and J ends, which lost 5 bases and 8 bases, there was a span of 10 bases. Germline CDR1 and CDR2: SGHNT and YYREEE (reference sequence). The CDR3 is 12 residues long. CDR3 sequence reads: CASSSRRGELFF. For the CDR3, the DNA is TGTGCCAGCAGTTCTAGGAGGGGGGAGCTGTTTTTT.

V and J are TRBV28 and TRBJ2-7, with D unresolved. The germline V gene encodes CDR1 MDHEN and CDR2 SYDVKM. V lost 10 bases, J lost 5 bases, and 18 bases lay in between. The CDR3 totals 13 residues. In nucleotides, the CDR3 is TGTGCCACCGTTCCCTTTGGTTCTCACGAGCAGTACTTC. It specifies CATVPFGSHEQYF. The whole variable domain, filled in from reference TRBV28 and TRBJ2-7, reads DVKVTQSSRYLVKRTGEKVFLECVQDMDHENMFWYRQDPGLGLRLIYFSYDVKMKEKGDIPEGYSVSREKKERFSLILESASTNQTSMYLCATVPFGSHEQYFGPGTRLTVT.

The genes are TRBV28 and TRBJ2-7, with D perhaps matching TRBD2 (6 bases). With 2 bases removed from V and 0 bases from J, the gap between germline ends came to 11 bases. CDR1 is MDHEN, CDR2 SYDVKM, per germline. The CDR3 length is 15 residues. CDR3 sequence (DNA): TGTGCCAGCAGTTTAGATCGGGGGAGCTCCTACGAGCAGTACTTC. Amino acids: CASSLDRGSSYEQYF.

The V and J genes are TRBV29-1 and TRBJ2-1; 10 bases are a match to TRBD1. CDR1 and CDR2 from the germline V gene are SQVTM and ANQGSEA. There are 14 residues in the CDR3. Trimming cost V 3 bases and J 9 bases; bases outside gene matches: 8. The CDR3 reads CSVDGQGGYGEQFF. The CDR3 DNA sequence: TGCAGCGTTGACGGACAGGGGGGGTATGGTGAGCAGTTCTTC.

The genes are TRBV30 and TRBJ1-1; 7 positions agree with TRBD1. CDR1 and CDR2 from the germline V gene are GTSNPN and SVGIG (reference sequence). The V segment lost 4 bases and the J segment 1 base; nucleotides outside the gene matches: 3. This CDR3 region has 13 residues. The CDR3: CAWNRGGNTEAFF. Written as DNA, the CDR3 is TGTGCCTGGAACAGGGGAGGGAACACTGAAGCTTTCTTT.

This clone was seen just once. The chain combines TRBV6-1 with TRBJ1-5; the match to TRBD1 covers 9 bases. The germline gives CDR1 MNHNS, CDR2 SASEGT. V lost 3 bases and J lost 5; bases outside the gene matches: 2. The CDR3 is 14 residues long. In DNA, the CDR3 is TGTGCCAGCAGTGACCGGGACAGGGATCAGCCCCAGCATTTT. Its protein product is CASSDRDRDQPQHF.

The genes are TRBV6-1 and TRBJ2-1; D gene uncertain. This CDR3 is 14 amino acids long. The V end was cut by 10 bases, the J end by 1 base, with 14 bases between. Per the germline V gene, CDR1 is MNHNS and CDR2 is SASEGT. DNA of the CDR3: TGTGCCATCAAGACACCTTCGTCCTACAATGAGCAGTTCTTC. Its translation: CAIKTPSSYNEQFF.

The V call is TRBV4-2, the J call TRBJ1-3; no firm D call. The CDR3 covers 15 residues. V lost 0 bases and J lost 7, with 13 bases in between. Per germline, CDR1 LGHNA and CDR2 YNFKEQ. CDR3 coding DNA: TGTGCCAGCAGCCAAGATCGAGATTCCGTCAACACCATATATTTT. It is translated as CASSQDRDSVNTIYF.

The rearrangement uses TRBV12-5 and TRBJ1-2; 8 bases fit TRBD1. The germline V gene has CDR1 LGHNT and CDR2 FRNRAP. The trim removed 7 bases at V and 6 bases at J, leaving 7 bases unmatched. The CDR3 sequence is 13 residues long. The CDR3 reads CASAGQGTHGYTF. The CDR3 coding sequence is TGTGCTAGTGCCGGACAGGGTACGCATGGCTACACCTTC.

The rearrangement joins TRBV7-2 to TRBJ1-1; D unclear. Germline CDR1 and CDR2: SGHTA and FQGNSA. This CDR3 is built from 14 residues. Trimming stripped 5 bases from V and 1 base from J, with 11 bases between. As DNA, the CDR3 is TGTGCCAGCAGCCCCCGGACGAAGAACACTGAAGCTTTCTTT. This sequence encodes CASSPRTKNTEAFF. The whole variable domain, filled in from reference TRBV7-2 and TRBJ1-1, reads GAGVSQSPSNKVTEKGKDVELRCDPISGHTALYWYRQSLGQGLEFLIYFQGNSAPDKSGLPSDRFSAERTGGSVSTLTIQRTQQEDSAVYLCASSPRTKNTEAFFGQGTRLTVV.

The chain couples TRBV2 to TRBJ2-3; TRBD2 agrees at 10 bases. The CDR3 covers 13 residues. The germline gives CDR1 SNHLY, CDR2 FYNNEI. J lost 8 bases, V lost 8 bases, and 7 bases had no gene match. As DNA, the CDR3 is TGTGCCAGCGGGCTAGCGGGAGATTCTACGCAGTATTTT. Protein: CASGLAGDSTQYF.

The chain uses TRBV6-5 and TRBJ1-5; D remains ambiguous. This CDR3 is 13 amino acids long. The germline CDR1 and CDR2 sequences are MNHEY and SVGAGI. The V end lost 0 bases, the J end lost 1 base, and 1 base lay between the germline ends. Written as DNA, the CDR3 is TGTGCCAGCAGTTACTCAAGCAATCAGCCCCAGCATTTT. Amino acid sequence: CASSYSSNQPQHF.

The V call is TRBV5-1, the J call TRBJ2-7, with unresolved D. V lost 2 bases and J 3 bases, leaving 3 bases between the germline ends. Germline-derived CDR1 and CDR2 are SGHRS and YFSETQ. The CDR3 consists of 11 residues. Here the CDR3 DNA reads TGCGCCAGCAGCTTCAACTACGAGCAGTACTTC. Protein sequence: CASSFNYEQYF.

The chain couples TRBV7-8 to TRBJ2-1; D might be TRBD2 (6 bases). Germline CDR1 SGHVS, CDR2 FQNEAQ. The CDR3 is made up of 19 amino acids. V was shortened by 1 base and J by 1 base, with 20 bases between the two germline ends. DNA for the CDR3: TGTGCCAGCAGCTTAGGGGGCGGTAGCGGCACCAGTTCCTACAATGAGCAGTTCTTC. Residues: CASSLGGGSGTSSYNEQFF.

This chain links TRBV19 with TRBJ2-5; 8 bases line up with TRBD2. V was pared by 6 bases and J by 5 bases, with 5 bases of the junction left unmatched. The CDR3 length is 13 residues. The germline gives CDR1 LNHDA, CDR2 SQIVND (reference sequence). The CDR3 nucleotides are TGTGCCAGTAGCCTCTCGGGGGGGGAGACCCAGTACTTC. The encoded protein is CASSLSGGETQYF. Using reference TRBV19 and TRBJ2-5 for the parts outside the CDR3, the full variable domain is DGGITQSPKYLFRKEGQNVTLSCEQNLNHDAMYWYRQDPGQGLRLIYYSQIVNDFQKGDIAEGYSVSREKKESFPLTVTSAQKNPTAFYLCASSLSGGETQYFGPGTRLLVL.

This clone was seen a handful of times. The CDR3 reads CASSPQDLRDSPLHF. DNA for the CDR3: TGTGCCAGCAGCCCACAGGACCTGCGGGATTCACCCCTCCACTTT. The gene calls are TRBV9 and TRBJ1-6; weak D call: TRBD1 (5 bases). The germline V and J ends were trimmed by 4 bases and 8 bases, with 16 bases remaining between them. Germline CDR1 is SGDLS and CDR2 is YYNGEE. CDR3 length equals 15 residues.

The chain uses TRBV5-1 and TRBJ1-1; the match to TRBD1 covers 7 bases. The germline V gene has CDR1 SGHRS and CDR2 YFSETQ. V lost 4 bases, J lost 4 bases, and 4 bases stayed unmatched. This CDR3 region has 13 residues. The CDR3 sequence is CASSPGQATEAFF. Written as DNA, the CDR3 is TGCGCCAGCAGCCCCGGACAGGCCACTGAAGCTTTCTTT.

This chain connects TRBV14 to TRBJ2-3; TRBD1 is a possible D gene (5 bases). The CDR3 is made up of 17 amino acids. Between the trimmed V and J ends, which lost 0 bases and 3 bases, there was a span of 16 bases. In germline, CDR1 is SGHDN, CDR2 FVKESK. CDR3 amino acids: CASSQEGLGLGTDTQYF. For the CDR3, the DNA is TGTGCCAGCAGCCAAGAAGGGTTGGGGCTCGGAACAGATACGCAGTATTTT.

This clone has only a few counts. This chain links TRBV11-2 with TRBJ1-5; D gene uncertain. The germline V gene encodes CDR1 SGHAT and CDR2 FQNNGV. There are 13 residues in the CDR3. The V and J ends lost 0 bases and 5 bases respectively, with 5 bases between them. The CDR3 region is CASSLDYYQPQHF. The CDR3, as DNA: TGTGCCAGCAGCTTAGACTACTATCAGCCCCAGCATTTT.

CDR3 loop: CASSPRRGGRGRDEQFF. CDR3 sequence (DNA): TGCGCCAGCAGCCCGCGCCGGGGTGGGAGGGGGCGGGATGAGCAGTTCTTC. The chain couples TRBV4-1 to TRBJ2-1; either TRBD1 or TRBD2 may supply D (7 bases each). V lost 4 bases to trimming and J lost 8 bases, with 24 bases between them. From germline, CDR1 is MGHRA and CDR2 YSYEKL. The CDR3 has 17 residues.

The chain has TRBV27 and TRBJ1-6; maybe TRBD1 (6 bases). CDR1 is MNHEY, CDR2 SMNVEV, per germline (reference sequence). There are 15 residues in the CDR3. Deletions cut 6 bases from V and 10 bases from J, with 19 bases between. CDR3 sequence: CASRHIQGWESPLHF. The DNA of the CDR3 is TGTGCCAGCAGGCATATCCAGGGGTGGGAATCACCCCTCCACTTT.

In nucleotides, the CDR3 is TGTGCCAGTAGTCCGGGATCAACTCTAAGCTCCTATAATTCACCCCTCCACTTT. It yields the protein CASSPGSTLSSYNSPLHF. The chain has TRBV19 and TRBJ1-6; D remains ambiguous. Germline assignment: CDR1 LNHDA and CDR2 SQIVND (reference sequence). The CDR3 is 18 residues long. Trimming took off 5 bases at V and 0 bases at J, with 17 bases between the two ends.

The chain is built from TRBV27 and TRBJ2-6, with D possibly called TRBD1 or TRBD2 (5 bases each). The germline CDR1 and CDR2 sequences are MNHEY and SMNVEV (reference sequence). The V gene lost 5 bases and the J gene lost 4 bases, with 9 bases spanning the gap. There are 14 residues in the CDR3. The CDR3 here is CASSRGVGANVLTF. DNA for the CDR3: TGTGCCAGCAGTAGGGGAGTGGGGGCCAACGTCCTGACTTTC.

The chain combines TRBV27 with TRBJ1-5; D gene unclear. The CDR3 contains 15 residues. The germline V gene encodes CDR1 MNHEY and CDR2 SMNVEV (reference sequence). V shed 3 bases and J shed 0 bases, with 9 bases lying between them. CDR3 DNA sequence: TGTGCCAGCAGTTTGTCCCAGTTTAGCAATCAGCCCCAGCATTTT. Translating gives CASSLSQFSNQPQHF.

The rearrangement links TRBV6-1 to TRBJ1-4; no reliable D call. The germline CDR1 and CDR2 sequences are MNHNS and SASEGT. V shed 7 bases and J shed 8 bases, with 20 bases lying between them. The CDR3 length is 15 residues. The CDR3 region is CASKGFREEEEKLFF. Here the CDR3 DNA reads TGTGCCAGCAAAGGGTTCCGGGAGGAGGAGGAAAAACTGTTTTTT.